This T cell receptor (beta chain) was identified in a study of beta chain features in type 1 diabetes. Expressed TCRB transcripts were sequenced because the isolated RNA had all been reverse transcribed beforehand. Libraries were prepared by immunoSEQ multiplex PCR; TCRdb keeps only in-frame clonotypes and omits some of them. The sample comprises under 800,000 clones, about 14% of which are singletons, and about 0.097% rests with the top ten. V was clipped by 2 bases and J by 9 bases; unmatched bases: 15. The V gene's germline CDR1 is MGHRA and CDR2 YSYEKL. CDR3 size: 16 residues. This clone has a handful of counts.

The source material was naive CD4+ T cells from blood. This TCR was sampled from a man aged 18 to 30 in good health. The chain couples TRBV4-1 to TRBJ2-7, with 8 bases that match TRBD1. CDR3 region: CASSQYTPGQDAGQYF. The CDR3 region has the DNA TGCGCCAGCAGCCAATATACTCCGGGACAGGACGCCGGGCAGTACTTC.